The 28 T cell receptor beta chains presented below share a single source sample, sequenced in a study of cytomegalovirus exposure and HLA in healthy donors. The PCR made use of 60 Vbeta and 13 Jbeta primers. The method was immunoSEQ multiplex PCR; TCRdb's version includes in-frame clones alone and lacks a portion of them. Among 100,000 to 150,000 clones, 75% to 90% were seen once, and the ten largest hold around 6.4%. The specimen was PBMCs. The receptors shown here come from a woman aged 40 to 55 in good health and CMV-seropositive.

This clone appeared a single time. The V gene is TRBV18, the J gene TRBJ1-5; the D is unclear. This CDR3 contains 15 residues. V shed 2 bases and J shed 3 bases, with 11 bases lying between them. Germline loops: CDR1 KGHSH, CDR2 LQKENI. This CDR3 is CASSPRQADNQPQHF. In nucleotides, the CDR3 is TGTGCCAGCTCACCAAGGCAGGCTGACAATCAGCCCCAGCATTTT.

V usage is TRBV18 and J usage is TRBJ1-1; D is unclear. CDR1 and CDR2 (germline): KGHSH, LQKENI. Trimming pared 3 bases from V and 8 bases from J, leaving 7 bases between. This CDR3 comprises 11 residues. CDR3 DNA sequence: TGTGCCAGCTCACCGTACGAGGAAGCTTTCTTT. Protein sequence: CASSPYEEAFF.

V usage is TRBV5-1 and J usage is TRBJ2-2; D perhaps matches TRBD1 (5 bases). The CDR3 covers 13 residues. V gave up 0 bases and J gave up 5 bases, with 5 bases separating them. Germline lookup yields CDR1 SGHRS and CDR2 YFSETQ. The CDR3 sequence: CASSLGTTGELFF. In DNA form, the CDR3 reads TGCGCCAGCAGCTTGGGGACAACCGGGGAGCTGTTTTTT.

In DNA form, the CDR3 reads TGTGCCAGCAGTGCCCGAACCTACTACGAGCAGTACTTC. This translates into CASSARTYYEQYF. This chain links TRBV27 with TRBJ2-7; D remains unclear. V lost 5 bases and J lost 3, with 11 bases in between. Germline CDR1 MNHEY, CDR2 SMNVEV (reference sequence). CDR3 length: 13 residues.

This clone was found a few times. This sequence joins TRBV4-3 and TRBJ1-2; 8 bases match TRBD1. This CDR3 is 14 amino acids long. From germline, CDR1 is LGHNA and CDR2 YSLEER. The trim removed 4 bases at V and 4 bases at J, leaving 5 bases unmatched. The CDR3 loop reads CASSRGQGGYGYTF. CDR3 sequence (DNA): TGCGCCAGCAGCCGCGGACAGGGCGGCTATGGCTACACCTTC.

The J gene is TRBJ1-2, the V gene TRBV5-8, with 7 bases aligning to TRBD1. The CDR3 runs 15 residues. The germline V gene encodes CDR1 SGHTS and CDR2 YDEGEE. Trimming removed 1 base from V and 6 bases from J; junction bases left unmatched: 9. The CDR3 DNA follows: TGTGCCAGCAGCTTGACAGGGGTGCTAGGGGATGGCTACACCTTC. This sequence encodes CASSLTGVLGDGYTF.

The chain joins TRBV28 to TRBJ1-5; possibly TRBD1 for D (5 bases). The length of the CDR3 is 15 residues. Trimming shortened V by 7 bases and J by 2 bases, and 15 bases separated the two germline ends. Germline values: CDR1 MDHEN, CDR2 SYDVKM. CDR3: CASTQDNRRNQPQHF. The CDR3 DNA follows: TGTGCCAGCACCCAGGACAACCGCCGCAATCAGCCCCAGCATTTT. The entire variable domain, with the rest obtained from reference TRBV28 and TRBJ1-5, is as follows: DVKVTQSSRYLVKRTGEKVFLECVQDMDHENMFWYRQDPGLGLRLIYFSYDVKMKEKGDIPEGYSVSREKKERFSLILESASTNQTSMYLCASTQDNRRNQPQHFGDGTRLSIL.

The rearrangement joins TRBV5-1 to TRBJ2-5, with a weak D call TRBD2 (6 bases). The better agreement between TRBJ2-7 and the DNA end casts doubt on the J call. The CDR3 has 14 amino acids. Germline CDR1 and CDR2: SGHRS and YFSETQ. The CDR3 region is CASSLEGRDYEQYF. The CDR3, as DNA: TGCGCCAGCAGCTTGGAGGGGCGGGACTACGAGCAGTACTTC.

V is TRBV4-1 and J is TRBJ2-5; 9 bases are shared with TRBD1. The CDR3 loop spans 16 amino acids. From germline, CDR1 is MGHRA and CDR2 YSYEKL. The V gene end was trimmed by 3 bases and the J gene end by 7 bases; junction bases not matched to a gene: 12. The CDR3 coding sequence is TGCGCCAGCAGCCATCTCTCGGGACAGGGCGTTGTGACCCAGTACTTC. Its protein product is CASSHLSGQGVVTQYF.

The chain links TRBV5-4 to TRBJ2-3; D not certain. Per the germline V gene, CDR1 is SGHNT and CDR2 is YYREEE (reference sequence). V was clipped by 5 bases and J by 0 bases, with 19 bases between them. The CDR3 runs 17 residues. The CDR3 nucleotides read TGTGCCAGCAGTTCAGTTCCCAAAAACAAGAGCACAGATACGCAGTATTTT. Translating it yields CASSSVPKNKSTDTQYF.

This clone was counted only a few times. The CDR3 sequence is CASSLGRDTGELFF. The CDR3 DNA reads as TGTGCCAGCAGCTTAGGGAGGGACACCGGGGAGCTGTTTTTT. This chain uses TRBV7-9 with TRBJ2-2; tentatively, D is TRBD2 (6 bases). The germline V gene encodes CDR1 SEHNR and CDR2 FQNEAQ (reference sequence). The CDR3 has 14 residues. Trimming took 1 base from V and 3 from J, leaving 6 bases between them.

The rearrangement uses TRBV6-5 and TRBJ2-7; 10 nucleotides match TRBD2. With V trimmed by 6 bases and J by 4 bases, 9 bases remained unmatched. Germline V gene lookup returns CDR1 MNHEY and CDR2 SVGAGI. The CDR3 length is 15 residues. The DNA for the CDR3 is TGTGCCAGCAGGGCGAGCGGGAGGGCCTTTTACGAGCAGTACTTC. The encoded protein is CASRASGRAFYEQYF.

This clone was detected only a few times. The chain joins TRBV7-6 to TRBJ2-5; D may be TRBD2 (7 bases). The CDR3 sequence is 15 residues long. Trimming took off 1 base at V and 5 bases at J, with 14 bases between the two ends. Looked up from germline, CDR1 is SGHVS and CDR2 is FNYEAQ. The CDR3 DNA follows: TGTGCCAGCAGCTTAGGAGGGGGGGCCTGGGAGACCCAGTACTTC. Its protein product is CASSLGGGAWETQYF.

This clone appeared a single time. The CDR3 sequence: CASTQGRRDTGELFF. The CDR3 DNA reads TGTGCCAGCACTCAGGGGCGGCGTGACACCGGGGAGCTGTTTTTT. V is TRBV6-6 and J is TRBJ2-2; a possible D gene is TRBD1 (6 bases). The CDR3 has 15 amino acids. From germline, CDR1 is MNHNY and CDR2 SVGAGI (reference sequence). V was cut by 7 bases and J by 3 bases, with 15 bases left in between.

Only one count was recorded for this clone. The J gene is TRBJ2-7, the V gene TRBV13, with TRBD1 matching 8 bases. The germline V gene has CDR1 PRHDT and CDR2 FYEKMQ (reference sequence). The CDR3 runs to 16 residues. Trimming cost V 0 bases and J 0 bases; bases outside gene matches: 4. This chain's CDR3 is CASSLGTGGNSYEQYF. The CDR3 DNA follows: TGTGCCAGCAGCTTAGGAACAGGGGGGAACTCCTACGAGCAGTACTTC.

The chain uses TRBV19 and TRBJ1-1, with TRBD1 matching over 9 bases. V shed 3 bases, J shed 4 bases, and the junction held 6 bases outside the gene matches. Looked up from germline, CDR1 is LNHDA and CDR2 is SQIVND (reference sequence). The CDR3 has 15 amino acids. For the CDR3, the DNA is TGTGCCAGTAGTATCTGGGACAGGGTACCCACTGAAGCTTTCTTT. Protein: CASSIWDRVPTEAFF.

The chain uses TRBV5-1 and TRBJ2-5; TRBD2 aligns across 7 bases. The J call is doubtful: the DNA matches TRBJ2-7 better. The CDR3 contains 13 residues. Per germline, CDR1 SGHRS and CDR2 YFSETQ. CDR3 sequence: CASSPGRPDEQYF. CDR3 DNA: TGCGCCAGCAGCCCCGGGAGGCCGGACGAGCAGTACTTC.

The V call is TRBV10-1, the J call TRBJ1-1, with D tentatively TRBD1 (6 bases). This CDR3 region has 14 residues. CDR1 and CDR2 (germline): WNHNN, SYGVQD (reference sequence). V lost 2 bases and J 8 bases, leaving 15 bases between the germline ends. The CDR3 loop is CASSEPGEGGEAFF. The CDR3, as DNA: TGCGCCAGCAGTGAGCCAGGGGAGGGGGGAGAAGCTTTCTTT.

The rearrangement uses TRBV10-3 and TRBJ2-5, with 8 bases matching TRBD2. The CDR3 covers 16 residues. The germline CDR1 and CDR2 sequences are ENHRY and SYGVKD. The J segment lost 3 bases and the V segment lost 4 bases, leaving 10 bases of the junction unmatched. The CDR3 here is CAISAGRAGGEETQYF. The CDR3 bases are TGTGCCATCAGTGCCGGGAGGGCCGGGGGCGAAGAGACCCAGTACTTC.

The chain joins TRBV6-5 to TRBJ1-4; 7 bases map to TRBD1. The V and J ends lost 5 bases and 5 bases, in that order; junction bases with no gene match: 5. This CDR3 region has 14 residues. The germline V gene has CDR1 MNHEY and CDR2 SVGAGI. CDR3 sequence: CASSHLGQNEKLFF. The CDR3 DNA reads TGTGCCAGCAGTCACCTGGGACAGAATGAAAAACTGTTTTTT.

This rearrangement joins TRBV5-4 to TRBJ2-7; the D gene is possibly TRBD1 (5 bases). CDR3 length equals 13 residues. Trimming removed 0 bases from V and 6 bases from J, with 10 bases in between. Germline assignment: CDR1 SGHNT and CDR2 YYREEE (reference sequence). The CDR3 coding sequence is TGTGCCAGCAGCTTGGGGGGCAGGAGCGAGCAGTACTTC. It translates to CASSLGGRSEQYF.

The J gene is TRBJ2-7, the V gene TRBV11-2; 7 nucleotides align to TRBD1. The junction had 5 bases not matched to a gene; V was cut back by 6 bases and J by 3 bases. The germline CDR1 and CDR2 sequences are SGHAT and FQNNGV. There are 13 residues in the CDR3. CDR3 bases: TGTGCCAGCAGTCCGGGACAGAACTACGAGCAGTACTTC. This sequence encodes CASSPGQNYEQYF.

The chain combines TRBV7-9 with TRBJ2-1, with 13 positions matching TRBD2. Germline values: CDR1 SEHNR, CDR2 FQNEAQ (reference sequence). With V trimmed by 7 bases and J by 4 bases, 10 bases remained unmatched. This CDR3 has 17 residues. CDR3 sequence: CASTKSPGLAGYNEQFF. CDR3 nucleotides: TGTGCCAGCACCAAAAGTCCGGGACTAGCGGGGTACAATGAGCAGTTCTTC.

The chain has TRBV29-1 and TRBJ2-1, with TRBD2 matching 7 bases. CDR1 and CDR2 from the germline V gene are SQVTM and ANQGSEA. The CDR3 extends over 15 amino acids. V trimming: 2 bases; J trimming: 4 bases; junction bases outside the gene matches: 8. The CDR3 DNA is TGCAGCGTTGAATATCTACGGGAGGCATACAATGAGCAGTTCTTC. This encodes CSVEYLREAYNEQFF.

This clone was detected once. The chain couples TRBV5-1 to TRBJ2-2; D is unresolved. Germline CDR1 SGHRS, CDR2 YFSETQ. The ends were cut back, 0 bases at V and 3 bases at J, with 6 bases in the middle. The CDR3 has 14 amino acids. CDR3 loop: CASSLGPDTGELFF. The CDR3 DNA follows: TGCGCCAGCAGCTTGGGCCCAGACACCGGGGAGCTGTTTTTT. The complete variable domain, with remaining parts taken from reference TRBV5-1 and TRBJ2-2, reads KAGVTQTPRYLIKTRGQQVTLSCSPISGHRSVSWYQQTPGQGLQFLFEYFSETQRNKGNFPGRFSGRQFSNSRSEMNVSTLELGDSALYLCASSLGPDTGELFFGEGSRLTVL.

CDR3 coding DNA: TGTGCCTGGAGATCGAGCTCTGGAAACACCATATATTTT. It translates to CAWRSSSGNTIYF. The V and J genes are TRBV30 and TRBJ1-3, with unresolved D. Germline values: CDR1 GTSNPN, CDR2 SVGIG (reference sequence). V was clipped by 3 bases and J by 0 bases, with 6 bases between them. This CDR3 spans 13 amino acids.

V is TRBV11-2 and J is TRBJ1-3; D is possibly TRBD1 (5 bases). Trimming pared 3 bases from V and 3 bases from J, leaving 15 bases between. Per the germline V gene, CDR1 is SGHAT and CDR2 is FQNNGV. This CDR3 is built from 16 residues. In DNA form, the CDR3 reads TGTGCCAGCAGCTTCGAAAGCGGAGGGGTTGGAAACACCATATATTTT. As protein: CASSFESGGVGNTIYF. Together with reference TRBV11-2 and TRBJ1-3, the CDR3 gives the full variable domain: EAGVAQSPRYKIIEKRQSVAFWCNPISGHATLYWYQQILGQGPKLLIQFQNNGVVDDSQLPKDRFSAERLKGVDSTLKIQPAKLEDSAVYLCASSFESGGVGNTIYFGEGSWLTVV.

The chain recombines TRBV9 with TRBJ2-7; D might be TRBD2 (5 bases). Germline V CDR1 and CDR2: SGDLS, YYNGEE. This CDR3 comprises 15 residues. The germline V and J ends were trimmed by 0 bases and 2 bases, with 12 bases remaining between them. Here the CDR3 DNA reads TGTGCCAGCAGCGTAGATCCTAGCCGACCCTACGAGCAGTACTTC. Its protein is CASSVDPSRPYEQYF.